The 3 T cell receptor beta chains in this list originate from one sample, sequenced in a study of cytomegalovirus exposure and HLA in healthy donors. Use of 60 Vbeta and 13 Jbeta primers characterized the PCR. Generated by immunoSEQ multiplex PCR, the TCRdb table keeps only in-frame clones and is missing some. The sample consists of 150,000 to 200,000 clones, about four fifths of them appearing once. Sequencing was performed on PBMCs. The origin of the receptors is a man aged 25-45 years in good health and CMV-seronegative.

The V gene is TRBV18, the J gene TRBJ1-4; TRBD1 agrees at 7 bases. J gave up 7 bases and V 0 bases, and 5 bases lay outside the gene matches. There are 15 residues in the CDR3. From germline, CDR1 is KGHSH and CDR2 LQKENI. The CDR3 nucleotides are TGTGCCAGCTCACCACCGGGACAGTTCAGTGAAAAACTGTTTTTT. It translates to CASSPPGQFSEKLFF.

This clone was seen a handful of times. The chain joins TRBV19 to TRBJ2-1, with TRBD2 matching over 11 bases. The V and J ends lost 9 bases and 7 bases, in that order; junction bases with no gene match: 8. CDR1 and CDR2 from the germline V gene are LNHDA and SQIVND (reference sequence). CDR3 size: 14 residues. The CDR3 region is CASRPGLAENEQFF. The CDR3 DNA sequence: TGTGCCAGCCGACCGGGACTAGCGGAGAATGAGCAGTTCTTC.

The V call is TRBV7-8, the J call TRBJ2-7; no reliable D call. V lost 0 bases to trimming and J lost 6 bases, with 9 bases between them. This CDR3 has 13 residues. The germline CDR1 and CDR2 sequences are SGHVS and FQNEAQ. As DNA, the CDR3 is TGTGCCAGCAGCTTAGCTTCTAGTCGCGAGCAGTACTTC. Encoded protein: CASSLASSREQYF.